The 17 T cell receptor beta chains below were found in one sample sequenced in a study of Ad26.COV2.S vaccination and SARS-CoV-2 variants. Method: immunoSEQ multiplex PCR; TCRdb's copy keeps in-frame clones and lacks some. Of hundreds of thousands of clones detected, around 87% appear once; the ten largest clones hold 3.4%. The treatment: about 20 received Ad26.COV2.S at low or high dose, single or two shots; 5 received placebo; per-sample allocation not given. Day 63 following the first vaccine or placebo injection was when the samples were taken. Specimen: peripheral blood, collected in a trial of Ad26.COV2.S vaccine versus placebo. The receptor set was obtained from a person aged 18 to 65 who received the Ad26.COV2.S COVID-19 vaccine or a placebo.

The V gene is TRBV2, the J gene TRBJ1-6; no reliable D call. The CDR3 is 12 residues long. V was pared by 7 bases and J by 16 bases, with 17 bases between. From germline, CDR1 is SNHLY and CDR2 FYNNEI. The CDR3 region is CASTRLDPVLHF. The CDR3 DNA follows: TGTGCCAGCACTCGCCTCGACCCCGTACTCCACTTT.

This clone is a singleton in its sample. The chain carries TRBV27 and TRBJ1-5, with D tentatively TRBD1 (6 bases). The CDR3 spans 15 residues. Trimming shortened V by 0 bases and J by 2 bases, and 8 bases separated the two germline ends. The V gene's germline CDR1 is MNHEY and CDR2 SMNVEV (reference sequence). CDR3 in amino acids: CASSLSGGGNQPQHF. CDR3 DNA: TGTGCCAGCAGTTTATCAGGGGGAGGCAATCAGCCCCAGCATTTT.

The chain combines TRBV18 with TRBJ2-6; no definite D call. Germline lookup yields CDR1 KGHSH and CDR2 LQKENI. This CDR3 spans 15 amino acids. V lost 2 bases to trimming and J lost 2 bases, with 7 bases between them. In DNA, the CDR3 is TGTGCCAGCTCACCAATCGTAGCTGGGGCCAACGTCCTGACTTTC. The encoded protein is CASSPIVAGANVLTF.

The CDR3 region is CASSSWGGENYGYTF. The CDR3 nucleotides are TGTGCCAGCTCAAGCTGGGGTGGGGAGAACTATGGCTACACCTTC. V is TRBV6-4 and J is TRBJ1-2, with D unresolved. The CDR3 runs to 15 residues. Trimming removed 8 bases at V and 2 bases at J, with 18 bases between. Germline-derived CDR1 and CDR2 are MRHNA and SNTAGT.

This chain links TRBV28 with TRBJ2-1; 12 nucleotides agree with TRBD2. The germline CDR1 and CDR2 sequences are MDHEN and SYDVKM. The trim removed 4 bases at V and 7 bases at J, leaving 5 bases unmatched. This CDR3 has 15 amino acids. CDR3 DNA sequence: TGTGCCAGCAGTTCTAGCGGGGGGGCCGGGAATGAGCAGTTCTTC. The encoded protein is CASSSSGGAGNEQFF.

Comments on this clone: The same CDR3 can be traced to other DNA sequences in this sample. The J gene is TRBJ1-6, the V gene TRBV19; weak D call: TRBD1 (6 bases). The CDR3 consists of 14 residues. V was shortened by 2 bases and J by 7 bases, with 9 bases between the two germline ends. Germline assignment: CDR1 LNHDA and CDR2 SQIVND (reference sequence). CDR3 amino acids: CASSIRGSNSPLHF. The CDR3 bases are TGTGCCAGTAGTATAAGGGGGAGCAATTCACCCCTCCACTTT.

The V and J genes are TRBV6-6 and TRBJ1-5, with 8 bases lining up with TRBD1. The CDR3 has 16 amino acids. Germline V lookup: CDR1 MNHNY, CDR2 SVGAGI (reference sequence). After removal of 1 base from V and 6 bases from J, the junction contained 8 bases not matched to a gene. The CDR3 coding sequence is TGTGCCAGCAGTTACTTCGGGACAGGTCTTACTCAGCCCCAGCATTTT. Translating gives CASSYFGTGLTQPQHF.

V is TRBV6-1 and J is TRBJ1-3; tentative D call: TRBD1 (5 bases). From germline, CDR1 is MNHNS and CDR2 SASEGT. This CDR3 region has 16 residues. With 3 bases removed from V and 7 bases from J, the gap between germline ends came to 19 bases. The CDR3 coding sequence is TGTGCCAGCAGTGATTTGATCCCGGGGCCGAGCAACACCATATATTTT. Protein sequence: CASSDLIPGPSNTIYF.

The rearrangement links TRBV11-2 to TRBJ1-4; D ambiguous. The V gene lost 5 bases and the J gene lost 6 bases, with 16 bases spanning the gap. This CDR3 region has 15 residues. Germline CDR1 reads SGHAT; CDR2 reads FQNNGV. DNA of the CDR3: TGTGCCAGCAGCACAAGTGGTGGGAGAGATGAAAAACTGTTTTTT. This codes for CASSTSGGRDEKLFF.

This chain joins TRBV13 and TRBJ1-3; D remains ambiguous. Trimming shortened V by 3 bases and J by 4 bases, and 10 bases separated the two germline ends. Germline V CDR1 and CDR2: PRHDT, FYEKMQ (reference sequence). This CDR3 region has 14 residues. This chain's CDR3 is CASSFRGRGNTIYF. The CDR3 DNA reads as TGTGCCAGCAGCTTCCGGGGTCGGGGAAACACCATATATTTT.

The chain has TRBV10-2 and TRBJ1-1; perhaps TRBD1 as D (5 bases). CDR3 size: 12 residues. Germline V gene lookup returns CDR1 WSHSY and CDR2 SAAADI. V lost 6 bases to trimming and J lost 5 bases, with 10 bases between them. The CDR3 reads CASSQGWTEAFF. As DNA, the CDR3 is TGCGCCAGCAGCCAGGGTTGGACTGAAGCTTTCTTT.

The chain is built from TRBV4-2 and TRBJ2-7, with 7 nucleotides matching TRBD2. The ends lost 2 bases at V and 5 bases at J; junction bases unmatched: 9. This CDR3 has 15 residues. CDR1 and CDR2 from the germline V gene are LGHNA and YNFKEQ. The CDR3 here is CASSQLVTSADEQYF. The CDR3 DNA follows: TGTGCCAGCAGCCAACTCGTCACTAGCGCCGACGAGCAGTACTTC.

This rearrangement joins TRBV6-6 to TRBJ1-6, with D possibly matching TRBD1 (5 bases). This CDR3 region has 12 residues. From germline, CDR1 is MNHNY and CDR2 SVGAGI (reference sequence). The V and J ends lost 8 bases and 7 bases respectively, with 9 bases between them. In DNA form, the CDR3 reads TGTGCCAGCTCCGGGGGGAATTCACCCCTCCACTTT. Its translation: CASSGGNSPLHF.

This rearrangement joins TRBV2 to TRBJ1-2, with 9 bases identical to TRBD1. CDR3 length equals 14 residues. The germline gives CDR1 SNHLY, CDR2 FYNNEI. Trimming cost V 7 bases and J 5 bases; bases outside gene matches: 8. DNA of the CDR3: TGTGCCAGCACCTCACAGGGGGCGGAATATGGCTACACCTTC. Its translation is CASTSQGAEYGYTF.

The J gene is TRBJ2-1, the V gene TRBV7-2; 13 nucleotides align to TRBD2. Germline-derived CDR1 and CDR2 are SGHTA and FQGNSA. V lost 5 bases, J lost 10 bases, and 14 bases stayed unmatched. This CDR3 has 17 amino acids. The DNA for the CDR3 is TGTGCCAGCAGCCCTACCTCTGCCGGACTAGCGGGGGTGGAGCAGTTCTTC. This codes for CASSPTSAGLAGVEQFF.

V usage is TRBV7-8 and J usage is TRBJ2-1; 9 bases fit TRBD2. CDR3 length equals 15 residues. V lost 4 bases to trimming and J lost 16 bases; unmatched junction nucleotides: 17. Germline V gives CDR1 SGHVS, CDR2 FQNEAQ. For the CDR3, the DNA is TGTGCCAGCAGCTCCCTCCTACTTAGCGGGGGCCCCGCTTTCTTC. It is translated as CASSSLLLSGGPAFF.

The chain links TRBV2 to TRBJ2-3; D call uncertain. Trimming shortened V by 6 bases and J by 3 bases, and 13 bases separated the two germline ends. Germline CDR1 reads SNHLY; CDR2 reads FYNNEI. The CDR3 has 14 residues. The CDR3 loop is CASSALRVTDTQYF. Here the CDR3 DNA reads TGTGCCAGCAGCGCTCTTAGGGTAACAGATACGCAGTATTTT.